One and the same sample provided the 19 T cell receptor beta chains below, sequenced in a study of T cells in tuberculosis. Sequenced by immunoSEQ multiplex PCR; TCRdb stores in-frame clones only, minus some. The sample lists approximately 88,000 clones, just over 90% seen once, with approximately 1.9% in the top ten. Cells were sorted from thawed PBMC rested overnight and stained with GMM-loaded CD1B tetramer, viability dye and anti-CD3. The CD1B tetramers carried C32 glucose monomycolate purified from Rhodococcus equi. Sequenced sample: CD1b-GMM tetramer-negative cells sorted from PBMCs. The receptors shown here come from an adult woman with latent tuberculosis.

CDR3 nucleotide sequence: TGTGCCAGCTCACCCTACGGGGAAAACATTCAGTACTTC. It codes for CASSPYGENIQYF. V gene TRBV18 combines with J gene TRBJ2-4; tentative D call: TRBD2 (5 bases). V gave up 3 bases and J gave up 5 bases, with 8 bases separating them. This CDR3 region has 13 residues. Germline V gives CDR1 KGHSH, CDR2 LQKENI.

The gene calls are TRBV11-2 and TRBJ1-6, with no clear D. The V gene's germline CDR1 is SGHAT and CDR2 FQNNGV. The CDR3 totals 13 residues. V dropped 5 bases and J dropped 8 bases, with 10 bases sitting between them. The CDR3 spells CASSRARDSPLHF. The CDR3 coding sequence is TGTGCCAGCAGCCGCGCGAGGGATTCACCCCTCCACTTT.

This chain's CDR3 is CASSAGTSGVDEQYF. In DNA, the CDR3 is TGTGCCAGCAGCGCGGGGACTAGCGGGGTCGACGAGCAGTACTTC. The chain is built from TRBV7-8 and TRBJ2-7, with 13 bases that match TRBD2. The V gene end was trimmed by 5 bases and the J gene end by 5 bases; junction bases not matched to a gene: 6. Germline CDR1 is SGHVS and CDR2 is FQNEAQ. This CDR3 has 15 amino acids. The variable domain in full, with the rest retrieved from reference TRBV7-8 and TRBJ2-7, is GAGVSQSPRYKVAKRGQDVALRCDPISGHVSLFWYQQALGQGPEFLTYFQNEAQLDKSGLPSDRFFAERPEGSVSTLKIQRTQQEDSAVYLCASSAGTSGVDEQYFGPGTRLTVT.

The chain couples TRBV29-1 to TRBJ1-2; TRBD1 is a possible D gene (6 bases). Trimming removed 6 bases from V and 2 bases from J, with 13 bases in between. The CDR3 totals 13 residues. Germline V lookup: CDR1 SQVTM, CDR2 ANQGSEA. In DNA form, the CDR3 reads TGCAGCGTGGAATCCGGGACAAACTATGGCTACACCTTC. Translation gives CSVESGTNYGYTF.

There are a few counts of this clone. The rearrangement uses TRBV7-2 and TRBJ1-1; perhaps TRBD1 as D (6 bases). V was pared by 4 bases and J by 11 bases, with 11 bases between. This CDR3 spans 11 amino acids. Germline assignment: CDR1 SGHTA and CDR2 FQGNSA. CDR3 sequence (DNA): TGTGCCAGCAGCTCCGGGACAAAGGCTTTCTTT. This sequence encodes CASSSGTKAFF.

The chain couples TRBV5-6 to TRBJ2-7; the D is unclear. CDR1 is SGHDT and CDR2 is YYEEEE in the germline V gene. V was shortened by 0 bases and J by 5 bases, with 9 bases between the two germline ends. The CDR3 is made up of 13 amino acids. The CDR3 sequence is CASSLEQWDEQYF. Written as DNA, the CDR3 is TGTGCCAGCAGCTTGGAACAGTGGGACGAGCAGTACTTC.

The chain employs TRBV7-9 and TRBJ1-5; possible D gene TRBD1, 5 bases. Per germline, CDR1 SEHNR and CDR2 FQNEAQ (reference sequence). Between the trimmed V and J ends, which lost 4 bases and 6 bases, there was a span of 13 bases. The CDR3 runs to 14 residues. CDR3 in amino acids: CASSSGGGSQPQHF. As DNA, the CDR3 is TGTGCCAGCAGCTCAGGTGGGGGGAGTCAGCCCCAGCATTTT.

The rearrangement joins TRBV6-6 to TRBJ2-7, with 10 bases matching TRBD1. Germline V CDR1 and CDR2: MNHNY, SVGAGI (reference sequence). The CDR3 totals 13 residues. Unmatched junction bases numbered 4, after V lost 6 bases and J lost 5 bases. CDR3 in amino acids: CASRAGTGDEQYV. CDR3 bases: TGTGCCAGCAGGGCCGGGACAGGGGACGAGCAGTACGTC.

The CDR3 region is CASSPGGTGGGGYTF. The DNA of the CDR3 is TGTGCCAGCAGCCCTGGTGGGACAGGGGGCGGTGGCTACACCTTC. The gene calls are TRBV7-6 and TRBJ1-2, with 12 bases fitting TRBD1. After removal of 5 bases from V and 7 bases from J, the junction contained 8 bases not matched to a gene. Looked up from germline, CDR1 is SGHVS and CDR2 is FNYEAQ. The CDR3 consists of 15 residues.

The chain recombines TRBV30 with TRBJ1-1; weak D call: TRBD1 (5 bases). The CDR3 runs to 15 residues. The germline CDR1 and CDR2 sequences are GTSNPN and SVGIG (reference sequence). Trimming cost V 3 bases and J 2 bases, with 16 bases left between them. CDR3 protein: CAWRGEGIYNTEAFF. The DNA of the CDR3 is TGTGCCTGGAGAGGGGAAGGGATTTATAACACTGAAGCTTTCTTT.

V and J are TRBV7-9 and TRBJ1-2, with D maybe TRBD1 (5 bases). The CDR3 extends over 13 amino acids. V was cut by 4 bases and J by 4 bases, with 10 bases left in between. The germline V gene has CDR1 SEHNR and CDR2 FQNEAQ (reference sequence). The CDR3: CASSSDTFYGYTF. CDR3 DNA sequence: TGTGCCAGCAGCTCGGACACCTTCTATGGCTACACCTTC.

The gene calls are TRBV5-1 and TRBJ2-1; D unclear. The CDR3 contains 14 residues. V lost 4 bases and J lost 8, with 16 bases in between. Germline CDR1 and CDR2: SGHRS and YFSETQ. The CDR3 DNA is TGCGCCAGCAGCCCCGAAACCCCACGGGATGAGCAGTTCTTC. Translation: CASSPETPRDEQFF.

This clone was observed once. V and J are TRBV28 and TRBJ1-1; D unclear. Trimming removed 3 bases at V and 8 bases at J, with 10 bases between. Germline CDR1 is MDHEN and CDR2 is SYDVKM. CDR3 size: 12 residues. CDR3 nucleotides: TGTGCCAGCAGTTTGTTTGGCAGGGAAGCTTTCTTT. Residues: CASSLFGREAFF.

This chain links TRBV7-9 with TRBJ1-5; perhaps TRBD1 as D (5 bases). This CDR3 has 14 residues. Germline CDR1 and CDR2: SEHNR and FQNEAQ (reference sequence). V lost 5 bases and J 3 bases, leaving 11 bases between the germline ends. DNA for the CDR3: TGTGCCAGCAGCCCAGACAGTACCAATCAGCCCCAGCATTTT. Its translation: CASSPDSTNQPQHF. Filled out from reference TRBV7-9 and TRBJ1-5, the complete variable domain reads DTGVSQNPRHKITKRGQNVTFRCDPISEHNRLYWYRQTLGQGPEFLTYFQNEAQLEKSRLLSDRFSAERPKGSFSTLEIQRTEQGDSAMYLCASSPDSTNQPQHFGDGTRLSIL.

The chain combines TRBV27 with TRBJ1-6; 10 bases are shared with TRBD1. This CDR3 has 16 residues. V gave up 8 bases and J gave up 2 bases; unmatched junction bases: 6. Germline CDR1 and CDR2: MNHEY and SMNVEV (reference sequence). CDR3 nucleotide sequence: TGTGCCAGCGGGGACAGGGGTATCACCTATAATTCACCCCTCCACTTT. Its translation is CASGDRGITYNSPLHF.

The chain couples TRBV28 to TRBJ1-1; D might be TRBD1 (6 bases). The length of the CDR3 is 15 residues. Germline V gene data show CDR1 as MDHEN and CDR2 as SYDVKM. Trimming removed 2 bases from V and 0 bases from J, with 10 bases in between. This CDR3 is CASSLARGMNTEAFF. The DNA for the CDR3 is TGTGCCAGCAGTTTAGCCAGGGGCATGAACACTGAAGCTTTCTTT. Full variable domain (rest looked up from reference TRBV28 and TRBJ1-1): DVKVTQSSRYLVKRTGEKVFLECVQDMDHENMFWYRQDPGLGLRLIYFSYDVKMKEKGDIPEGYSVSREKKERFSLILESASTNQTSMYLCASSLARGMNTEAFFGQGTRLTVV.

The gene calls are TRBV6-1 and TRBJ2-5; D not certain. The CDR3 totals 13 residues. Trimming stripped 6 bases from V and 5 bases from J, with 13 bases between. The V gene's germline CDR1 is MNHNS and CDR2 SASEGT. CDR3 nucleotides: TGTGCCAGCAGCCACAGTACCCCGGAGACCCAGTACTTC. Encoded protein: CASSHSTPETQYF.

This chain joins TRBV11-2 and TRBJ1-1; tentative D call: TRBD1 (5 bases). This CDR3 is 13 amino acids long. Germline V gives CDR1 SGHAT, CDR2 FQNNGV. V lost 1 base and J 11 bases, leaving 14 bases between the germline ends. CDR3 amino acids: CASSLARQAGAFF. CDR3 coding DNA: TGTGCCAGCAGCTTAGCTCGGCAGGCAGGGGCTTTCTTT.

The rearrangement joins TRBV5-1 to TRBJ1-1; D remains ambiguous. V shed 4 bases and J shed 3 bases, with 13 bases lying between them. This CDR3 contains 14 residues. The germline gives CDR1 SGHRS, CDR2 YFSETQ. The chain's CDR3 is CASSQPGSYTEAFF. CDR3 sequence (DNA): TGCGCCAGCAGCCAACCCGGGAGTTACACTGAAGCTTTCTTT.